The 26 T cell receptor beta chains below were found in one sample sequenced in a study of blood T cell repertoires in COVID-19. TCRdb's table, derived via immunoSEQ multiplex PCR, lists solely in-frame clones and lacks some. The table includes around 130,000 clones, about 87% detected once. Source material: peripheral blood. All receptors come from a man aged 55 to 69 with active or convalescent COVID-19.

V and J are TRBV10-1 and TRBJ2-3; 8 bases match TRBD2. V was clipped by 2 bases and J by 5 bases; unmatched bases: 9. The CDR3 has 16 amino acids. Germline-derived CDR1 and CDR2 are WNHNN and SYGVQD (reference sequence). Here the CDR3 reads CASSETSGRTLDTQYF. The CDR3, as DNA: TGCGCCAGCAGTGAGACAAGCGGGAGAACTTTAGATACGCAGTATTTT.

V gene TRBV24-1 combines with J gene TRBJ2-5; TRBD2 aligns across 9 bases. The germline gives CDR1 KGHDR, CDR2 SFDVKD. This CDR3 contains 16 residues. The junction had 6 bases not matched to a gene; V was cut back by 3 bases and J by 2 bases. In DNA form, the CDR3 reads TGTGCCACCAGTGATGTACCGGGACTAGCACAAGAGACCCAGTACTTC. Its protein is CATSDVPGLAQETQYF.

This chain joins TRBV12-3 or TRBV12-4 and TRBJ1-1, with D possibly TRBD1 on 5 matching bases. The CDR3 has 13 amino acids. V was pared by 5 bases and J by 1 base, with 8 bases between. CDR3 sequence: CASSAGRNTEAFF. The CDR3 DNA is TGTGCCAGCAGTGCGGGACGGAACACTGAAGCTTTCTTT.

This clone was seen just once. CDR3 sequence (DNA): TGTGCCAGCAGGACAGAGCCAGCTAACTATGGCTACACCTTC. Amino acid sequence: CASRTEPANYGYTF. The chain uses TRBV6-5 and TRBJ1-2; D possibly corresponds to TRBD1 (5 bases). CDR3 length: 14 residues. Trimming took off 6 bases at V and 0 bases at J, with 11 bases between the two ends. The germline gives CDR1 MNHEY, CDR2 SVGAGI.

The chain links TRBV28 to TRBJ1-2; no clear D gene. The V gene lost 8 bases and the J gene lost 1 base, with 17 bases spanning the gap. Germline-derived CDR1 and CDR2 are MDHEN and SYDVKM. The CDR3 consists of 15 residues. CDR3 nucleotides: TGTGCCAGCGCCCTGGCACAGTCTCTTAACTATGGCTACACCTTC. Its protein product is CASALAQSLNYGYTF.

The chain joins TRBV5-4 to TRBJ2-1, with a weak D call TRBD2 (5 bases). Germline CDR1 reads SGHNT; CDR2 reads YYREEE (reference sequence). Trimming took off 3 bases at V and 0 bases at J, with 13 bases between the two ends. The CDR3 runs to 16 residues. CDR3 in DNA: TGTGCCAGCAGCTCCCTCACTGGGAGCTCCTACAATGAGCAGTTCTTC. Its translation is CASSSLTGSSYNEQFF.

As DNA, the CDR3 is TGTGCCAGTCGCGACTTTGGCGGGAGGAACACCGGGGAGCTGTTTTTT. It codes for CASRDFGGRNTGELFF. This chain connects TRBV28 to TRBJ2-2, with 7 bases lining up with TRBD2. From germline, CDR1 is MDHEN and CDR2 SYDVKM. This CDR3 contains 16 residues. V lost 9 bases, J lost 1 base, and 11 bases stayed unmatched.

The chain has TRBV29-1 and TRBJ2-2; D perhaps matches TRBD1 (6 bases). Per germline, CDR1 SQVTM and CDR2 ANQGSEA. V lost 5 bases and J lost 4, with 14 bases in between. CDR3 length: 14 residues. The CDR3 sequence is CSVSHRAGTGELFF. CDR3 bases: TGCAGCGTTTCCCACAGGGCTGGCACCGGGGAGCTGTTTTTT.

This chain links TRBV18 with TRBJ2-3; D possibly corresponds to TRBD1 (5 bases). Looked up from germline, CDR1 is KGHSH and CDR2 is LQKENI. The CDR3 consists of 15 residues. V was pared by 3 bases and J by 1 base, with 11 bases between. CDR3 in DNA: TGTGCCAGCTCACCCGTTGGGGCAGGCACAGATACGCAGTATTTT. Protein product: CASSPVGAGTDTQYF.

The CDR3 reads CASSQVFGSGIEQYF. CDR3 DNA: TGTGCCAGCAGCCAAGTATTCGGGAGCGGGATCGAGCAGTACTTC. The rearrangement links TRBV3-1 (or the pseudogene TRBV3-2) to TRBJ2-7, with 7 positions matching TRBD2. Germline assignment: CDR1 LGHDT and CDR2 YNNKEL (reference sequence). Trimming at V came to 1 base and at J to 6 bases, leaving 9 bases not matched to a gene. This CDR3 is 15 amino acids long.

V usage is TRBV6-5 and J usage is TRBJ2-7, with 8 bases lining up with TRBD2. The trim removed 4 bases at V and 3 bases at J, leaving 8 bases unmatched. This CDR3 has 15 amino acids. The germline CDR1 and CDR2 sequences are MNHEY and SVGAGI. CDR3 sequence reads: CASSSPGLAGYEQYF. The CDR3 bases are TGTGCCAGCAGTTCGCCGGGGCTAGCGGGCTACGAGCAGTACTTC.

DNA of the CDR3: TGTGCCATGCGGGGGTTAAGCGATGAGCAGTTCTTC. Translating it yields CAMRGLSDEQFF. The J gene is TRBJ2-1, the V gene TRBV10-3, with 7 bases identical to TRBD2. CDR3 length equals 12 residues. The germline V gene encodes CDR1 ENHRY and CDR2 SYGVKD. J lost 8 bases, V lost 9 bases, and 7 bases had no gene match.

The V and J genes are TRBV27 and TRBJ1-6, with 9 bases identical to TRBD1. Germline CDR1 MNHEY, CDR2 SMNVEV (reference sequence). The CDR3 runs 15 residues. V was clipped by 5 bases and J by 7 bases; unmatched bases: 6. In DNA form, the CDR3 reads TGTGCCAGCAGTGATAGGGGGACAGGGAATTCACCCCTCCACTTT. Its protein product is CASSDRGTGNSPLHF.

The rearrangement uses TRBV6-5 and TRBJ2-7, with a possible D match to TRBD1 (5 bases). Trimming removed 2 bases from V and 1 base from J, with 9 bases in between. The CDR3 length is 14 residues. Germline CDR1 and CDR2: MNHEY and SVGAGI. CDR3: CASSYPGKSYEQYF. The CDR3 DNA sequence: TGTGCCAGCAGTTACCCAGGGAAGTCCTACGAGCAGTACTTC.

The CDR3: CASSPSNGREQYF. CDR3 in DNA: TGTGCCAGCTCACCAAGTAACGGGAGAGAGCAGTACTTC. The chain uses TRBV18 and TRBJ2-7; possible D gene TRBD2, 6 bases. Trimming removed 2 bases from V and 7 bases from J, with 12 bases in between. CDR3 length equals 13 residues. Germline V CDR1 and CDR2: KGHSH, LQKENI.

This clone appeared once. J is TRBJ2-7 and V is TRBV29-1; 8 bases are shared with TRBD1. V was pared by 3 bases and J by 4 bases, with 2 bases of the junction left unmatched. The CDR3 extends over 12 amino acids. Per the germline V gene, CDR1 is SQVTM and CDR2 is ANQGSEA. Here the CDR3 reads CSVEDREYEQYF. The DNA for the CDR3 is TGCAGCGTTGAGGACAGGGAATACGAGCAGTACTTC.

This clone was found once. The J gene is TRBJ2-7, the V gene TRBV7-9, with a tentative D call TRBD2 (6 bases). There are 16 residues in the CDR3. In germline, CDR1 is SEHNR, CDR2 FQNEAQ (reference sequence). The V end lost 0 bases, the J end lost 2 bases, and 14 bases lay between the germline ends. CDR3 residues: CASSLAGRRDPYEQYF. The CDR3 nucleotides read TGTGCCAGCAGCTTAGCTGGACGGAGGGACCCCTACGAGCAGTACTTC. The entire variable domain, with the rest obtained from reference TRBV7-9 and TRBJ2-7, is as follows: DTGVSQNPRHKITKRGQNVTFRCDPISEHNRLYWYRQTLGQGPEFLTYFQNEAQLEKSRLLSDRFSAERPKGSFSTLEIQRTEQGDSAMYLCASSLAGRRDPYEQYFGPGTRLTVT.

The gene calls are TRBV2 and TRBJ1-2, with D unclear. Germline V gene sequence: CDR1 SNHLY, CDR2 FYNNEI. CDR3 size: 13 residues. V dropped 4 bases and J dropped 2 bases, with 8 bases sitting between them. The CDR3 region has the DNA TGTGCCAGCAGTGGGTCGGTGAACTATGGCTACACCTTC. Its translation: CASSGSVNYGYTF.

The chain is built from TRBV27 and TRBJ2-2, with 10 bases lining up with TRBD2. The CDR3 is made up of 16 amino acids. Unmatched junction bases numbered 5, after V lost 2 bases and J lost 5 bases. The germline V gene has CDR1 MNHEY and CDR2 SMNVEV (reference sequence). CDR3 region: CASSLQRTSGTGELFF. Here the CDR3 DNA reads TGTGCCAGCAGTTTACAAAGGACTAGCGGTACCGGGGAGCTGTTTTTT.

The CDR3 loop is CASSHPYVSSGNEQFF. The CDR3 nucleotides read TGCGCCAGCAGCCACCCTTATGTGTCAAGCGGCAATGAGCAGTTCTTC. V is TRBV4-1 and J is TRBJ2-1, with D possibly matching TRBD2 (5 bases). V dropped 3 bases and J dropped 6 bases, with 18 bases sitting between them. The CDR3 consists of 16 residues. Per germline, CDR1 MGHRA and CDR2 YSYEKL.

The CDR3 is CSASRTGVFF. The CDR3 nucleotides read TGCAGTGCTAGTAGGACAGGGGTTTTCTTT. V is TRBV20-1 and J is TRBJ1-1; 9 nucleotides align to TRBD1. This CDR3 spans 10 amino acids. Trimming removed 3 bases from V and 13 bases from J; junction bases left unmatched: 3. Germline V gene data show CDR1 as DFQATT and CDR2 as SNEGSKA (reference sequence).

This clone was seen only a few times. The chain employs TRBV10-2 and TRBJ2-7; 7 bases match TRBD2. The germline V gene encodes CDR1 WSHSY and CDR2 SAAADI. This CDR3 contains 15 residues. The trim removed 2 bases at V and 2 bases at J, leaving 6 bases unmatched. The CDR3 DNA reads TGCGCCAGCAGTGAGCTGTCTAGCGGTCCCTACGAGCAGTACTTC. It codes for CASSELSSGPYEQYF.

Here the CDR3 DNA reads TGTGCCAGCAGCCCCGGGATTCAAGAGACCCAGTACTTC. As protein: CASSPGIQETQYF. The chain combines TRBV12-3 or TRBV12-4 with TRBJ2-5, with D perhaps TRBD2 (5 bases). The CDR3 sequence is 13 residues long. Trimming removed 6 bases from V and 2 bases from J, with 10 bases in between.

This chain links TRBV28 with TRBJ1-5; 9 bases map to TRBD1. The CDR3 loop spans 15 amino acids. J gave up 8 bases and V 6 bases, and 11 bases lay outside the gene matches. Germline V CDR1 and CDR2: MDHEN, SYDVKM. CDR3 amino acids: CASSPGTGKTEPQHF. The CDR3 coding sequence is TGTGCCAGCAGCCCTGGGACAGGGAAGACAGAGCCCCAGCATTTT.

The chain has TRBV11-2 and TRBJ2-5; possible D gene TRBD1, 6 bases. The germline V and J ends were trimmed by 5 bases and 1 base, with 11 bases remaining between them. Germline V lookup: CDR1 SGHAT, CDR2 FQNNGV. The CDR3 totals 14 residues. CDR3: CASSPNRVQETQYF. In nucleotides, the CDR3 is TGTGCCAGCAGCCCTAACAGGGTCCAAGAGACCCAGTACTTC.

The rearrangement links TRBV28 to TRBJ2-4; D possibly corresponds to TRBD1 (6 bases). The CDR3 is 16 residues long. Germline loops: CDR1 MDHEN, CDR2 SYDVKM. V dropped 2 bases and J dropped 6 bases, with 17 bases sitting between them. CDR3 sequence: CASSLPKGVLGNIQYF. DNA for the CDR3: TGTGCCAGCAGTTTACCAAAGGGGGTCCTCGGAAACATTCAGTACTTC.